A single sample gave rise to the 32 T cell receptor beta chains below, sequenced in a study of spatial heterogeneity in lung cancer. Specified time point: blood at routine non-recurrence follow-up after resection. TCRdb redid the calling of the 5' RACE reads with MiXCR, one entry per CDR3 protein. The sample consists of 95,000 to 120,000 distinct CDR3 sequences, 11% of them appearing once. Sequencing was performed on PBMCs, taken at follow-up. The receptors were sampled from a female donor with early-stage non-small cell lung cancer.

The rearrangement joins TRBV3-1 to TRBJ2-2; D call uncertain. CDR1 and CDR2 from the germline V gene are LGHDT and YNNKEL (reference sequence). This CDR3 contains 14 residues. Trimming removed 1 base from V and 0 bases from J, with 3 bases in between. CDR3 coding DNA: TGTGCCAGCAGCCAAGGAACGAACACCGGGGAGCTGTTTTTT. Translation: CASSQGTNTGELFF.

Ten or more counts support this clonotype. The chain couples TRBV6-5 to TRBJ2-4; D possibly uses TRBD1 or TRBD2 (7 bases each). Germline CDR1 and CDR2: MNHEY and SVGAGI. The V end lost 6 bases, the J end lost 3 bases, and 12 bases lay between the germline ends. The CDR3 consists of 14 residues. The CDR3 DNA sequence: TGTGCCAGCAGCAGGGGGGGGCACAAAAACATTCAGTACTTC. Translation: CASSRGGHKNIQYF.

This clonotype has ten or more counts. The chain uses TRBV4-2 and TRBJ1-2, with D perhaps TRBD1 (5 bases). The V and J ends lost 0 bases and 5 bases respectively, with 13 bases between them. The CDR3 sequence is 15 residues long. CDR1 is LGHNA, CDR2 YNFKEQ, per germline. The CDR3 reads CASSQEVMGDYGYTF. The CDR3 DNA reads TGTGCCAGCAGCCAAGAAGTGATGGGGGATTATGGCTACACCTTC.

This clonotype came up many times. V and J are TRBV7-9 and TRBJ2-7; D may be TRBD2 (6 bases). V was trimmed by 4 bases and J by 6 bases, leaving 16 bases between them. The germline CDR1 and CDR2 sequences are SEHNR and FQNEAQ (reference sequence). The CDR3 is made up of 14 amino acids. The CDR3 DNA is TGTGCCAGCAGCTCGACTAGTGTCGGAGTCGAGCAGTACTTC. This translates into CASSSTSVGVEQYF.

This clonotype appeared a few times. The rearrangement links TRBV4-2 to TRBJ2-2, with TRBD2 identical over 12 bases. The CDR3 totals 17 residues. V gave up 2 bases and J gave up 4 bases; unmatched junction bases: 5. Germline V lookup: CDR1 LGHNA, CDR2 YNFKEQ. In DNA, the CDR3 is TGTGCCAGCAGCCAATCTAGCGGGAGGGCCGCCACCGGGGAGCTGTTTTTT. This sequence encodes CASSQSSGRAATGELFF.

This clonotype was counted ten times or more. J is TRBJ2-1 and V is TRBV4-3, with 10 bases lining up with TRBD2. The V gene end was trimmed by 5 bases and the J gene end by 3 bases; junction bases not matched to a gene: 4. Per the germline V gene, CDR1 is LGHNA and CDR2 is YSLEER. There are 15 residues in the CDR3. CDR3 region: CASSLRTSGYNEQFF. DNA of the CDR3: TGCGCCAGCAGCTTGCGGACTAGCGGCTACAATGAGCAGTTCTTC.

The J gene is TRBJ2-3, the V gene TRBV4-1, with TRBD2 matching over 14 bases. From germline, CDR1 is MGHRA and CDR2 YSYEKL. The CDR3 extends over 17 amino acids. V gave up 5 bases and J gave up 4 bases; unmatched junction bases: 8. The CDR3 loop is CASSLGLAGVPADTQYF. CDR3 nucleotides: TGCGCCAGCAGCTTGGGACTAGCGGGAGTGCCGGCAGATACGCAGTATTTT.

This clonotype was seen a few times. V is TRBV18 and J is TRBJ1-2; D is ambiguous. From germline, CDR1 is KGHSH and CDR2 LQKENI. This CDR3 comprises 13 residues. The V gene lost 8 bases and the J gene lost 0 bases, with 10 bases spanning the gap. The CDR3 reads CASTLQTNYGYTF. The CDR3 region has the DNA TGTGCCAGCACACTTCAGACTAACTATGGCTACACCTTC.

This clonotype was recorded a few times. This CDR3 is CASSRNRRQAGEKLFF. The CDR3 region has the DNA TGTGCCAGCAGCCGTAATAGACGACAGGCAGGTGAAAAACTGTTTTTT. The chain has TRBV6-5 and TRBJ1-4; maybe TRBD1 (6 bases). The germline V gene encodes CDR1 MNHEY and CDR2 SVGAGI. V lost 6 bases, J lost 7 bases, and 21 bases lay in between. This CDR3 region has 16 residues.

J is TRBJ1-1 and V is TRBV14; 9 nucleotides align to TRBD1. The CDR3 sequence is 14 residues long. Germline trimming cut 1 base from V and 8 bases from J; bases unmatched to any gene: 5. The germline V gene encodes CDR1 SGHDN and CDR2 FVKESK. The CDR3 nucleotides are TGTGCCAGCAGCCAAGTGGGGACAGGGCGGGAAGCTTTCTTT. Amino acid sequence: CASSQVGTGREAFF.

The table lists this clonotype with many counts. The chain employs TRBV12-3 or TRBV12-4 and TRBJ1-1; TRBD1 might be the D (5 bases). V lost 6 bases and J 1 base, leaving 12 bases between the germline ends. CDR3 length equals 14 residues. The DNA for the CDR3 is TGTGCCAGCAGCTTCCTCGACAGGAACACTGAAGCTTTCTTT. Translated, it gives CASSFLDRNTEAFF.

The table lists this clonotype with a few counts. The chain has TRBV4-3 and TRBJ2-1; D not resolved. Germline V gene lookup returns CDR1 LGHNA and CDR2 YSLEER. V lost 4 bases and J lost 0, with 16 bases in between. The CDR3 length is 17 residues. The CDR3 region is CASSRIPTESSYNEQFF. CDR3 sequence (DNA): TGCGCCAGCAGCCGAATACCTACGGAAAGCTCCTACAATGAGCAGTTCTTC.

There are a few counts of this clonotype. The gene calls are TRBV4-2 and TRBJ2-1, with 8 bases lining up with TRBD2. This CDR3 contains 15 residues. Germline V gene data show CDR1 as LGHNA and CDR2 as YNFKEQ. V dropped 1 base and J dropped 10; count of bases not matched to a gene: 9. The CDR3 is CASSQGGTSVFEQFF. CDR3 bases: TGTGCCAGCAGCCAAGGCGGGACTAGTGTTTTCGAGCAGTTCTTC.

This clonotype was detected many times. The chain combines TRBV27 with TRBJ1-5, with D uncertain. The CDR3 is 13 amino acids. Germline V gene sequence: CDR1 MNHEY, CDR2 SMNVEV (reference sequence). V lost 5 bases to trimming and J lost 5 bases, with 10 bases between them. CDR3 loop: CASSGGRDQPQHF. In DNA, the CDR3 is TGTGCCAGCAGTGGAGGTCGCGATCAGCCCCAGCATTTT.

This clonotype was observed a few times. The rearrangement joins TRBV5-1 to TRBJ1-2; 8 bases align to TRBD1. Germline CDR1 reads SGHRS; CDR2 reads YFSETQ. The CDR3 consists of 12 residues. V lost 5 bases, J lost 5 bases, and 2 bases stayed unmatched. The CDR3 reads CASRGQDYGYTF. The CDR3 coding sequence is TGCGCCAGCAGGGGACAGGATTATGGCTACACCTTC. Looking up the rest from reference TRBV5-1 and TRBJ1-2 gives the full variable domain: KAGVTQTPRYLIKTRGQQVTLSCSPISGHRSVSWYQQTPGQGLQFLFEYFSETQRNKGNFPGRFSGRQFSNSRSEMNVSTLELGDSALYLCASRGQDYGYTFGSGTRLTVV.

This clonotype was observed at least ten times. V usage is TRBV12-3 or TRBV12-4 and J usage is TRBJ2-5; a possible D gene is TRBD1 (5 bases). V lost 3 bases, J lost 4 bases, and 15 bases lay in between. The CDR3 covers 15 residues. CDR3 amino acids: CASSFLGRGSETQYF. The DNA for the CDR3 is TGTGCCAGCAGTTTTCTCGGAAGGGGATCAGAGACCCAGTACTTC.

This clonotype has just a few counts. The chain links TRBV4-1 to TRBJ2-5, with a weak D call TRBD2 (7 bases). V lost 0 bases and J lost 4, with 15 bases in between. The V gene's germline CDR1 is MGHRA and CDR2 YSYEKL. The CDR3 is 16 amino acids. CDR3 sequence (DNA): TGCGCCAGCAGCCAAGATTGGGGGGGCAGGGGAGAGACCCAGTACTTC. Translation gives CASSQDWGGRGETQYF.

This clonotype was recorded many times. This sequence joins TRBV30 and TRBJ2-3; 9 nucleotides align to TRBD2. From germline, CDR1 is GTSNPN and CDR2 SVGIG (reference sequence). The ends lost 2 bases at V and 2 bases at J; junction bases unmatched: 8. This CDR3 spans 16 amino acids. CDR3: CAWSPGLAKPTDTQYF. As DNA, the CDR3 is TGTGCCTGGAGTCCAGGACTAGCGAAACCCACAGATACGCAGTATTTT.

The table lists this clonotype with a few counts. This sequence joins TRBV19 and TRBJ2-2; D might be TRBD2 (6 bases). The CDR3 covers 17 residues. Germline CDR1 and CDR2: LNHDA and SQIVND (reference sequence). V dropped 2 bases and J dropped 0 bases, with 13 bases sitting between them. The CDR3 reads CASSIFAGRSNTGELFF. CDR3 nucleotide sequence: TGTGCCAGTAGTATATTTGCGGGACGATCGAACACCGGGGAGCTGTTTTTT.

This clonotype was seen a handful of times. The chain is built from TRBV20-1 and TRBJ1-5, with TRBD1 identical over 7 bases. CDR1 and CDR2 from the germline V gene are DFQATT and SNEGSKA (reference sequence). The CDR3 has 14 amino acids. Germline trimming cut 7 bases from V and 6 bases from J; bases unmatched to any gene: 12. CDR3 residues: CSVPPTGNGQPQHF. The CDR3 region has the DNA TGCAGTGTTCCACCGACAGGGAATGGTCAGCCCCAGCATTTT.

In this sample, this clonotype turned up a few times. The chain is built from TRBV14 and TRBJ2-1; TRBD2 matches 7 bases. This CDR3 has 14 amino acids. The germline V gene has CDR1 SGHDN and CDR2 FVKESK. The J segment lost 4 bases and the V segment lost 1 base, leaving 1 base of the junction unmatched. CDR3 coding DNA: TGTGCCAGCAGCCAAGGACTAGCATACAATGAGCAGTTCTTC. This translates into CASSQGLAYNEQFF. Complete variable domain (other parts from reference TRBV14 and TRBJ2-1): EAGVTQFPSHSVIEKGQTVTLRCDPISGHDNLYWYRRVMGKEIKFLLHFVKESKQDESGMPNNRFLAERTGGTYSTLKVQPAELEDSGVYFCASSQGLAYNEQFFGPGTRLTVL.

This clonotype was counted ten times or more. The V gene is TRBV10-3, the J gene TRBJ1-2; 7 nucleotides agree with TRBD1. The CDR3 is made up of 15 amino acids. CDR1 is ENHRY and CDR2 is SYGVKD in the germline V gene. The V gene end was trimmed by 3 bases and the J gene end by 2 bases; junction bases not matched to a gene: 6. The CDR3: CAISDTDRLNYGYTF. The CDR3 nucleotides read TGTGCCATCAGTGACACGGACAGGCTGAACTATGGCTACACCTTC.

This clonotype was seen a handful of times. CDR3 sequence reads: CASSHTEWGLSYEQYV. The CDR3 region has the DNA TGTGCCAGCTCACATACCGAATGGGGTCTGTCCTACGAGCAGTACGTC. This rearrangement joins TRBV18 to TRBJ2-7, with D uncertain. V was shortened by 4 bases and J by 1 base, with 17 bases between the two germline ends. The CDR3 is 16 residues long. Germline V CDR1 and CDR2: KGHSH, LQKENI.

This clonotype was detected a few times. This sequence joins TRBV20-1 and TRBJ2-7; D gene ambiguous. The CDR3 sequence is 13 residues long. Germline-derived CDR1 and CDR2 are DFQATT and SNEGSKA (reference sequence). With 6 bases removed from V and 0 bases from J, the gap between germline ends came to 12 bases. The CDR3: CSAPDPSSYEQYF. The CDR3 nucleotides are TGCAGTGCCCCAGACCCAAGCTCCTACGAGCAGTACTTC.

This chain joins TRBV29-1 and TRBJ2-1; 7 bases are shared with TRBD1. V lost 6 bases and J lost 2; bases outside the gene matches: 10. The CDR3 extends over 15 amino acids. Germline V CDR1 and CDR2: SQVTM, ANQGSEA. This CDR3 reads CSVSRQGRTYNEQFF. CDR3 DNA: TGCAGCGTCTCTCGACAGGGTAGGACCTACAATGAGCAGTTCTTC.

Ten or more counts support this clonotype. The chain is built from TRBV7-9 and TRBJ1-1; D may be TRBD1 (5 bases). Germline V gene data show CDR1 as SEHNR and CDR2 as FQNEAQ (reference sequence). Trimming left V 7 bases short and J 1 base short, with 16 bases between. The CDR3 contains 15 residues. The CDR3 sequence is CASTDLGGRNTEAFF. The CDR3, as DNA: TGTGCCAGCACAGATTTGGGGGGAAGGAACACTGAAGCTTTCTTT.

This clonotype was recorded many times. The chain carries TRBV2 and TRBJ2-7, with D maybe TRBD1 (5 bases). Per germline, CDR1 SNHLY and CDR2 FYNNEI. V lost 7 bases, J lost 3 bases, and 10 bases lay in between. The CDR3 has 12 residues. The CDR3 coding sequence is TGTGCCAGCAAGGAACAGGACTACGAGCAGTACGTC. The encoded protein is CASKEQDYEQYV.

The chain employs TRBV6-2 or TRBV6-3 and TRBJ2-7; 7 bases agree with TRBD2. This CDR3 region has 17 residues. Germline values: CDR1 MNHEY, CDR2 SVGEGT. With V trimmed by 0 bases and J by 2 bases, 10 bases remained unmatched. This CDR3 is CASSYSRASGPTYEQYF. CDR3 coding DNA: TGTGCCAGCAGTTACTCGCGCGCTAGCGGACCCACCTACGAGCAGTACTTC.

This chain connects TRBV7-3 to TRBJ2-3; D unclear. Germline CDR1 and CDR2: SGHTA and FQGTGA. V lost 1 base, J lost 2 bases, and 4 bases lay in between. The CDR3 is 13 amino acids. The CDR3 loop reads CASSLMATDTQYF. The CDR3 nucleotides are TGTGCCAGCAGCTTAATGGCCACAGATACGCAGTATTTT. The complete variable domain, with remaining parts taken from reference TRBV7-3 and TRBJ2-3, reads GAGVSQTPSNKVTEKGKYVELRCDPISGHTALYWYRQSLGQGPEFLIYFQGTGAADDSGLPNDRFFAVRPEGSVSTLKIQRTERGDSAVYLCASSLMATDTQYFGPGTRLTVL.

This clonotype appeared many times. The V gene is TRBV5-1, the J gene TRBJ2-7; perhaps TRBD1 as D (6 bases). In germline, CDR1 is SGHRS, CDR2 YFSETQ. The germline V and J ends were trimmed by 3 bases and 2 bases, with 12 bases remaining between them. This CDR3 spans 14 amino acids. The CDR3 region is CASSSDRPAYEQYF. In DNA, the CDR3 is TGCGCCAGCAGCTCCGACAGGCCCGCCTACGAGCAGTACTTC.

CDR3 sequence reads: CAISGQGDNNSPLHF. The CDR3 DNA reads TGTGCCATCAGCGGACAGGGGGATAATAATTCACCCCTCCACTTT. The rearrangement links TRBV10-3 to TRBJ1-6, with 10 bases identical to TRBD1. Germline V gives CDR1 ENHRY, CDR2 SYGVKD. With 6 bases clipped from V and 5 bases from J, the junction kept 4 bases outside the gene matches. This CDR3 region has 15 residues.

This sequence joins TRBV29-1 and TRBJ2-7; 9 bases are shared with TRBD2. The CDR3 loop spans 14 amino acids. CDR1 and CDR2 (germline): SQVTM, ANQGSEA. Trimming removed 0 bases from V and 9 bases from J; junction bases left unmatched: 9. The CDR3 coding sequence is TGCAGCGTTGAAGAGGCGGGAGGGCCGGTAGTGCAGTACTTC. Translating gives CSVEEAGGPVVQYF.